This entry features one TCR beta chain sequence. Its specificity is not known. Time point meaning: persistent/refractory GD, antithyroid drugs over 5 years with positive TRAb. Researchers made the TCR library from RNA that was extracted from PBMCs. Patients with Graves' disease were diagnosed by American Thyroid Association guidelines. Each patient gave 7 to 10 milliliters of EDTA-anticoagulated peripheral blood. The trim removed 6 bases at V and 7 bases at J, leaving 9 bases unmatched. The CDR3 length is 16 residues. Germline V gene data show CDR1 as KGHSH and CDR2 as LQKENI. These data come from a study of regulatory T cells in long-lasting Graves disease. The study, taken as a whole, reports: Peripheral blood alone, not thyroid tissue, underwent study. TRBV28 was favored in persistent disease, as were TRBJ1-2 and TRBJ2-5.

CDR3-region Arm-PCR and iRepertoire HTBI primers produced the TCR beta libraries. TCRdb re-analysed the multiplex PCR reads in MiXCR, keeping a single row per CDR3 protein. The sample includes about 660,000 distinct CDR3 sequences, approximately 31% of them seen just once. The receptor's source is a female donor with Graves disease. The input for sequencing was peripheral blood mononuclear cells (PBMCs), taken when the disease was refractory, from a patient treated with antithyroid drugs. The chain couples TRBV18 to TRBJ1-6; the match to TRBD1 covers 10 bases. The CDR3 sequence: CASSPNADRGNSPLHF. The CDR3 DNA reads as TGTGCCAGCTCTCCCAACGCGGACAGGGGGAATTCACCCCTCCACTTT.